A single sample is the source of the 25 T cell receptor beta chains below, sequenced in a study of glioma-infiltrating T cells. Amplification of TCR alpha and beta CDR3 regions from RNA used iRepertoire nested multiplex PCR. Using its own MiXCR run on the multiplex PCR reads, TCRdb lists one record per CDR3 protein. Here the sample spans over 100,000 distinct CDR3 sequences, 20% to 25% being singletons. Sequencing was done on a sample of glioma tissue, nonneoplastic brain tissue, or PBMCs (not recorded which). The receptors derive from a human donor with low-grade glioma or glioblastoma, undergoing nonglioma brain surgery, or in good health (not recorded which).

As to this clonotype: Since a much larger clone is just one base distant, this may be a read error. The chain recombines TRBV7-2 with TRBJ2-7, with TRBD1 matching over 9 bases. This CDR3 contains 15 residues. CDR1 is SGHTA, CDR2 FQGNSA, per germline. CDR3 region: CASRLASRQGGEQYF. CDR3 nucleotide sequence: TGTGCCAGCAGATTAGCTTCGCGACAGGGGGGCGAGCAGTACTTC.

The sample holds many counts of this clonotype. The chain employs TRBV29-1 and TRBJ1-1; D not certain. CDR3 length equals 10 residues. CDR1 and CDR2 (germline): SQVTM, ANQGSEA. Trimming left V 7 bases short and J 5 bases short, with 8 bases between. For the CDR3, the DNA is TGCAGCGCTGAGGAGACTGAAGCTTTCTTT. This translates into CSAEETEAFF.

This clonotype was counted ten times or more. The CDR3 spells CSVVGQMNGYTF. CDR3 coding DNA: TGCAGCGTCGTGGGACAGATGAATGGCTACACCTTC. This rearrangement joins TRBV29-1 to TRBJ1-2, with 7 bases aligning to TRBD1. The CDR3 is made up of 12 amino acids. V shed 6 bases and J 6 bases; nucleotides not matched to a gene: 7. Germline V lookup: CDR1 SQVTM, CDR2 ANQGSEA.

In the case of this clonotype: Possible read error: a much larger clone is one base away. The V and J genes are TRBV5-1 and TRBJ2-1; D tentatively fits TRBD1 or TRBD2 (5 bases each). The germline gives CDR1 SGHRS, CDR2 YFSETQ. V lost 0 bases and J lost 6, with 13 bases in between. This CDR3 spans 15 amino acids. The CDR3 DNA is TGCGCCAGCAGCTTGGCCCCGGGACGGCTCAATGAGCAGTTCTTC. It codes for CASSLAPGRLNEQFF.

In this sample, this clonotype turned up a few times. The chain uses TRBV29-1 and TRBJ2-5; D ambiguous. This CDR3 spans 13 amino acids. The germline CDR1 and CDR2 sequences are SQVTM and ANQGSEA. The ends were cut back, 2 bases at V and 5 bases at J, with 12 bases in the middle. CDR3 sequence reads: CSVERTLLETQYF. The DNA for the CDR3 is TGCAGCGTTGAAAGGACCCTTCTGGAGACCCAGTACTTC.

This clonotype was counted ten times or more. The chain links TRBV19 to TRBJ1-1; D is ambiguous. V lost 1 base and J 4 bases, leaving 10 bases between the germline ends. The CDR3 runs 14 residues. The germline CDR1 and CDR2 sequences are LNHDA and SQIVND (reference sequence). Here the CDR3 reads CASSIGRAGTEAFF. The CDR3, as DNA: TGTGCCAGTAGTATAGGACGAGCGGGCACTGAAGCTTTCTTT.

This clonotype was counted many times. The V call is TRBV4-1, the J call TRBJ1-5; no clear D gene. Looked up from germline, CDR1 is MGHRA and CDR2 is YSYEKL. Trimming removed 0 bases at V and 4 bases at J, with 4 bases between. This CDR3 is 13 amino acids long. CDR3 amino acids: CASSQEWNQPQHF. CDR3 DNA sequence: TGCGCCAGCAGCCAAGAGTGGAATCAGCCCCAGCATTTT.

This clonotype was seen at least ten times. V is TRBV27 and J is TRBJ2-7; TRBD2 aligns across 10 bases. The CDR3 length is 15 residues. V was clipped by 1 base and J by 8 bases; unmatched bases: 8. CDR1 is MNHEY and CDR2 is SMNVEV in the germline V gene (reference sequence). CDR3 amino acids: CASSLWTSGNTKQYF. Here the CDR3 DNA reads TGTGCCAGCAGTTTATGGACTAGCGGTAATACGAAGCAGTACTTC.

This clonotype turned up a few times. J is TRBJ2-7 and V is TRBV5-1, with D possibly TRBD1 on 5 matching bases. The germline V gene has CDR1 SGHRS and CDR2 YFSETQ. The CDR3 sequence is 14 residues long. V was pared by 2 bases and J by 3 bases, with 12 bases between. The CDR3 DNA follows: TGCGCCAGCAGCTTACGGCAGGGCCTCTACGAGCAGTACTTC. Encoded protein: CASSLRQGLYEQYF.

This clonotype was detected many times. The chain combines TRBV6-5 with TRBJ1-5; D unresolved. The germline V and J ends were trimmed by 0 bases and 9 bases, with 12 bases remaining between them. CDR1 and CDR2 from the germline V gene are MNHEY and SVGAGI. The CDR3 totals 14 residues. CDR3 in amino acids: CASSYSPAKPPQHF. The CDR3 bases are TGTGCCAGCAGTTACTCGCCAGCTAAGCCGCCCCAGCATTTT.

This clonotype was detected ten times or more. A much larger clonotype is one base distant, so this may be a read error. The chain uses TRBV7-9 and TRBJ1-1, with D unresolved. Per the germline V gene, CDR1 is SEHNR and CDR2 is FQNEAQ (reference sequence). CDR3 length equals 11 residues. Trimming removed 6 bases at V and 1 base at J, with 3 bases between. CDR3 sequence (DNA): TGTGCCAGCAGACCGAACACTGAAGCTTTCTTT. Residues: CASRPNTEAFF. Together with reference TRBV7-9 and TRBJ1-1, the CDR3 gives the full variable domain: DTGVSQNPRHKITKRGQNVTFRCDPISEHNRLYWYRQTLGQGPEFLTYFQNEAQLEKSRLLSDRFSAERPKGSFSTLEIQRTEQGDSAMYLCASRPNTEAFFGQGTRLTVV.

Concerning this clonotype itself: A much larger clone differs by one base, so this may be a read error. The J gene is TRBJ1-5, the V gene TRBV4-2; TRBD1 might be the D (5 bases). Germline-derived CDR1 and CDR2 are LGHNA and YNFKEQ. CDR3 length equals 16 residues. The CDR3 protein is CASSQGRGRGNQPEHF. As DNA, the CDR3 is TGTGCCAGCAGCCAAGGACGGGGGAGGGGCAATCAGCCCGAGCATTTT.

There are many counts of this clonotype. The CDR3 DNA reads TGTGCCACCTACTCCGGTGGGGCGATTAACTCACCCCTCCACTTT. Translated, it gives CATYSGGAINSPLHF. The chain carries TRBV28 and TRBJ1-6; a possible D gene is TRBD1 (5 bases). CDR3 length: 15 residues. The V end was cut by 10 bases, the J end by 10 bases, with 23 bases between. Germline V gene data show CDR1 as MDHEN and CDR2 as SYDVKM.

The genes are TRBV5-1 and TRBJ1-5; TRBD1 aligns across 9 bases. This CDR3 contains 14 residues. Germline CDR1 SGHRS, CDR2 YFSETQ. Germline trimming cut 4 bases from V and 8 bases from J; bases unmatched to any gene: 7. The CDR3, as DNA: TGCGCCAGCAGCCCGGGACAGGGAAGGGAGCCCCAGCATTTT. This sequence encodes CASSPGQGREPQHF.

The table lists this clonotype with many counts. V is TRBV4-1 and J is TRBJ1-5; D not resolved. The CDR3 is 16 amino acids. V was clipped by 3 bases and J by 7 bases, with 19 bases between them. CDR1 and CDR2 from the germline V gene are MGHRA and YSYEKL. Here the CDR3 reads CASSHAWPAGGQPQHF. CDR3 in DNA: TGCGCCAGCAGCCACGCTTGGCCGGCAGGCGGGCAGCCCCAGCATTTT.

Comment on this clonotype: This likely comes from a read error, as the CDR3 has no conserved phenylalanine or tryptophan at its end. V and J are TRBV7-9 and TRBJ2-7; no reliable D call. Germline V gives CDR1 SEHNR, CDR2 FQNEAQ (reference sequence). CDR3 length equals 12 residues. Trimming left V 1 base short and J 4 bases short, with 5 bases between. CDR3 in DNA: TGTGCCAGCAGCTTAGGTGTTTACGAGCAGTACCTC. Amino acids: CASSLGVYEQYL.

The rearrangement joins TRBV5-4 to TRBJ2-5; TRBD2 agrees at 7 bases. The V segment lost 0 bases and the J segment 1 base; nucleotides outside the gene matches: 3. Germline values: CDR1 SGHNT, CDR2 YYREEE (reference sequence). The CDR3 is 15 amino acids. CDR3 amino acids: CASSLVSGPQETQYF. Written as DNA, the CDR3 is TGTGCCAGCAGCTTGGTTAGCGGGCCCCAAGAGACCCAGTACTTC.

Only a few counts were recorded for this clonotype. This rearrangement joins TRBV19 to TRBJ1-1; D remains ambiguous. Deletions cut 4 bases from V and 2 bases from J, with 8 bases between. The CDR3 consists of 13 residues. Looked up from germline, CDR1 is LNHDA and CDR2 is SQIVND (reference sequence). The CDR3 sequence: CASSTSFNTEAFF. The CDR3 DNA follows: TGTGCCAGTAGTACCTCTTTCAACACTGAAGCTTTCTTT.

This clonotype has a count of ten or more. The chain is built from TRBV7-2 and TRBJ2-1; 15 bases map to TRBD2. The germline V gene encodes CDR1 SGHTA and CDR2 FQGNSA. The CDR3 runs to 16 residues. J lost 9 bases, V lost 5 bases, and 8 bases had no gene match. CDR3 sequence reads: CASSTRTSGRVSEQFF. The CDR3 region has the DNA TGTGCCAGCAGCACCCGGACTAGCGGGAGGGTGAGTGAGCAGTTCTTC.

This clonotype was seen many times. This chain joins TRBV27 and TRBJ2-3; unclear D gene. The germline gives CDR1 MNHEY, CDR2 SMNVEV (reference sequence). Trimming removed 7 bases from V and 6 bases from J, with 8 bases in between. This CDR3 comprises 11 residues. The CDR3 region is CASMFTDTQYF. DNA for the CDR3: TGTGCCAGCATGTTTACGGATACGCAGTATTTT.

The gene calls are TRBV19 and TRBJ1-1; no reliable D call. Between the trimmed V and J ends, which lost 3 bases and 2 bases, there was a span of 7 bases. The CDR3 loop spans 13 amino acids. Per germline, CDR1 LNHDA and CDR2 SQIVND (reference sequence). CDR3 sequence (DNA): TGTGCCAGTAGTATGGGCAGAAACACTGAAGCTTTCTTT. Amino acids: CASSMGRNTEAFF.

As for this clonotype: The CDR3 carries no conserved terminal phenylalanine or tryptophan, so it likely arises from a read error. The DNA is omitted, as the CDR3 cannot be located on it reliably, and the CDR3 follows TCRdb's listing. The J gene is TRBJ2-1, the V gene TRBV6-1; the table calls TRBD2, which could not be checked here. Germline loops: CDR1 MNHNS, CDR2 SASEGT. The CDR3 contains 19 residues when both ends are counted. CDR3 region: CASSSLGTSTIYSYNEQLS.

This clonotype was recorded at least ten times. The chain recombines TRBV6-1 with TRBJ2-7; a weak D match, TRBD2 (6 bases). The ends were cut back, 7 bases at V and 2 bases at J, with 12 bases in the middle. From germline, CDR1 is MNHNS and CDR2 SASEGT. This CDR3 is 13 amino acids long. As DNA, the CDR3 is TGTGCCAGCAATCTCCGGGAGACCTACGAGCAGTACTTC. This sequence encodes CASNLRETYEQYF.

The rearrangement links TRBV29-1 to TRBJ1-1; unclear D gene. V lost 7 bases, J lost 2 bases, and 20 bases lay in between. The CDR3 spans 15 residues. CDR1 SQVTM and CDR2 ANQGSEA come from the germline V gene. The CDR3 reads CSARVGRATNTEAFF. Written as DNA, the CDR3 is TGCAGCGCGAGGGTGGGAAGGGCTACAAACACTGAAGCTTTCTTT.

Of note for this clonotype: Sequence at one end of the junction differs from germline and may be a read error. This chain joins TRBV7-9 and TRBJ2-7; 7 bases fit TRBD2. Germline lookup yields CDR1 SEHNR and CDR2 FQNEAQ (reference sequence). The CDR3 covers 15 residues. The CDR3 DNA is TGTGCCAGCAACATGGGAGGGAGCGCGTCCTACGAACAGTACTTC. Protein sequence: CASNMGGSASYEQYF.